This TCR beta chain was captured by sequencing in a study of T-cell memory formation after mild COVID-19. Whole-study context: Clusters of TCRs were largely donor specific.

Findings and caveats of the study: Clones which contracted sat mainly in CM and EM if CD4+, and in EMRA if CD8+. Pre-infection memory showed some responding clones, and this suggested that cross-reactive memory joined.

The 5'RACE method, run with constant-segment primers, produced TCR alpha and TCR beta cDNA libraries (carrying sample barcodes and UMIs). MiXCR, applied by TCRdb to the 5' RACE reads, yields one record per CDR3 protein. The sample has roughly 250,000 distinct CDR3 sequences, 16% seen once. This clonotype occurred a few times. The antigen remains undetermined. Germline V gene lookup returns CDR1 SNHLY and CDR2 FYNNEI. V was cut by 4 bases and J by 2 bases, with 10 bases left in between. The CDR3 covers 14 residues. The chain joins TRBV2 to TRBJ2-3; D gene unclear. The sequence came from a man between 18 and 35 years old who had mild COVID-19 (a few samples of this study predate the infection). Cell type and time point are not known. Sequencing was done on a sample of PBMCs or a T cell subset sorted from them (not recorded which). The CDR3 DNA follows: TGTGCCAGCAGTGGCCCCAACCCCACAGATACGCAGTATTTT. Amino acid sequence: CASSGPNPTDTQYF.